This T cell receptor (beta chain) was identified during a study of cytomegalovirus exposure and HLA in healthy donors. CDR1 is MGHRA and CDR2 is YSYEKL in the germline V gene. The CDR3 has 12 amino acids. Trimming stripped 2 bases from V and 4 bases from J, with 6 bases between. The PCR used 60 Vbeta and 13 Jbeta primers. The protocol was immunoSEQ multiplex PCR, while the TCRdb copy is restricted to in-frame clones and leaves out a portion. The sample holds tens of thousands of clones, around 72% seen once. This clone was detected a few times. This TCR was recovered from a man aged 18 to 30 in good health and CMV-seronegative. What was sequenced was PBMCs. The genes are TRBV4-1 and TRBJ2-7; D is undetermined. CDR3 sequence reads: CASSQNRYEQYF. DNA for the CDR3: TGCGCCAGCAGCCAAAACAGATACGAGCAGTACTTC.